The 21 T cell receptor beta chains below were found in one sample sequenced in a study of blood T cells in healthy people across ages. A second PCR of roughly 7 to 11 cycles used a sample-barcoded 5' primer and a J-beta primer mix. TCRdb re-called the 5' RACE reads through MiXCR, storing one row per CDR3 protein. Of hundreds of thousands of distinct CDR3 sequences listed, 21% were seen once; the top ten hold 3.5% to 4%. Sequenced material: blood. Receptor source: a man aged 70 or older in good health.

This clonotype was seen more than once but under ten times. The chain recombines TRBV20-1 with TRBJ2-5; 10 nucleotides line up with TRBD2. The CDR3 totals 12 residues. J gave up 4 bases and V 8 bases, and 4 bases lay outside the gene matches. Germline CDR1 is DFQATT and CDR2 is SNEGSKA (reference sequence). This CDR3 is CSSGLARETQYF. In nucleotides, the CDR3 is TGCAGTTCGGGACTAGCGAGAGAGACCCAGTACTTC.

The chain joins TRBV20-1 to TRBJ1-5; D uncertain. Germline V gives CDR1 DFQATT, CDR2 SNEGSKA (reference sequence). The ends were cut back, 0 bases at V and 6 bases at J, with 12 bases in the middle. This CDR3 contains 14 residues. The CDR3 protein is CSARDSPSGQPQHF. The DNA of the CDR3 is TGCAGTGCTAGAGATAGCCCTTCCGGTCAGCCCCAGCATTTT.

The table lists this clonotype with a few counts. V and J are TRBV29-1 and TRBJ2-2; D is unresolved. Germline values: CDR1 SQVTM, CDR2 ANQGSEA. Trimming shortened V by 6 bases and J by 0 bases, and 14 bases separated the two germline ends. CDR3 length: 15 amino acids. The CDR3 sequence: CSVQGPPANTGELFF. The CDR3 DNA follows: TGCAGCGTGCAAGGGCCCCCCGCGAACACCGGGGAGCTGTTTTTT.

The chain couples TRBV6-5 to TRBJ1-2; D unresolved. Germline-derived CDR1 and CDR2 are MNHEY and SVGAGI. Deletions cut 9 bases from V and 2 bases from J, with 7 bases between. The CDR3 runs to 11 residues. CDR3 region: CASGENYGYTF. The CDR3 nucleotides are TGTGCCAGTGGAGAAAACTATGGCTACACCTTC.

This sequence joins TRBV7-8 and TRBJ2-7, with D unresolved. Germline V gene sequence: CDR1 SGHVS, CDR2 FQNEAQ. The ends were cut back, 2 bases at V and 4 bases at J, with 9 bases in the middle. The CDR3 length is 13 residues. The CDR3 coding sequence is TGTGCCAGCAGCTTATTTTCTTCTTACGAGCAGTACTTC. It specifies CASSLFSSYEQYF.

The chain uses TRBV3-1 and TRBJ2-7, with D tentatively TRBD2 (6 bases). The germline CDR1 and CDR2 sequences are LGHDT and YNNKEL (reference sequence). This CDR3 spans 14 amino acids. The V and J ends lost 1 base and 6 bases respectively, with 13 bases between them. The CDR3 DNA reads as TGTGCCAGCAGCCAAGTTTCCGGGAGTGGCGAGCAGTACTTC. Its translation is CASSQVSGSGEQYF.

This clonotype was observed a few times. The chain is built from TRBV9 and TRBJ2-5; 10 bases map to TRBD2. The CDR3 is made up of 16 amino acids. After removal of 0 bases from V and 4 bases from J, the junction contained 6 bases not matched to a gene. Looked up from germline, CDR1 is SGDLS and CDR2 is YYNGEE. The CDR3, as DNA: TGTGCCAGCAGCGTAGGATCTAGCGGGAGCGCAGAGACCCAGTACTTC. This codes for CASSVGSSGSAETQYF.

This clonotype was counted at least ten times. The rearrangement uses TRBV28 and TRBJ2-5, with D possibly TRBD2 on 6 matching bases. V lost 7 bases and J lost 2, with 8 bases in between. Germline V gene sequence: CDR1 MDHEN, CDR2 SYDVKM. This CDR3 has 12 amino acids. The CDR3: CASTGVQETQYF. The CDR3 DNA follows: TGTGCCAGCACGGGAGTTCAAGAGACCCAGTACTTC.

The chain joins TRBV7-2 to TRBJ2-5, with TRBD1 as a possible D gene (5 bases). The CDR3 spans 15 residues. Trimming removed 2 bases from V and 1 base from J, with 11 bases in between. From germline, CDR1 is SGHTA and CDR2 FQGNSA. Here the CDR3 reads CASSLFLDSQETQYF. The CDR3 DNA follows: TGTGCCAGCAGCTTATTCCTAGACAGCCAAGAGACCCAGTACTTC.

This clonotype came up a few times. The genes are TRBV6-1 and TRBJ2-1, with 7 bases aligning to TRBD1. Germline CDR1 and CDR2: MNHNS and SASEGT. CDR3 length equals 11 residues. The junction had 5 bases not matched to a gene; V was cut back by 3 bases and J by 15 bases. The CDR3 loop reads CASSEKGQPFF. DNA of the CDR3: TGTGCCAGCAGTGAGAAGGGACAGCCGTTCTTC.

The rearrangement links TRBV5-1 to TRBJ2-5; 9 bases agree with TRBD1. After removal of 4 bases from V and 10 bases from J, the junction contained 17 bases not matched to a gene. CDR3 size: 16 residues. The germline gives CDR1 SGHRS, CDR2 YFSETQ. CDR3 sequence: CASSQNRGLPPADQYF. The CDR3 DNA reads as TGCGCCAGCAGCCAAAACAGGGGGCTACCCCCAGCCGACCAGTACTTC.

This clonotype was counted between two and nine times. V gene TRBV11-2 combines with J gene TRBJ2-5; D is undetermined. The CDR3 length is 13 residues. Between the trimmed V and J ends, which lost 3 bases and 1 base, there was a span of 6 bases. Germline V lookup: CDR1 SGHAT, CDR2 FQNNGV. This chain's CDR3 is CASSFNSQETQYF. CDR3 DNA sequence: TGTGCCAGCAGCTTTAATAGCCAAGAGACCCAGTACTTC.

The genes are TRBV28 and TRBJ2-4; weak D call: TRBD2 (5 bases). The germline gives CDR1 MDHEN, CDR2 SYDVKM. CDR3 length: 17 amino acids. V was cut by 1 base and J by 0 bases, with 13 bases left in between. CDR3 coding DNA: TGTGCCAGCAGTTTATTAGGACTTCTCCAAGCCAAAAACATTCAGTACTTC. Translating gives CASSLLGLLQAKNIQYF.

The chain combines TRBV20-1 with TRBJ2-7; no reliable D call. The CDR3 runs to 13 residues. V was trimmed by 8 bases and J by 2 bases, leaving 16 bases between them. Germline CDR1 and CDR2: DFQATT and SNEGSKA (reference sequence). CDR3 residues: CSTQGRQTYEQYF. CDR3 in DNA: TGCAGTACCCAAGGGCGTCAGACCTACGAGCAGTACTTC.

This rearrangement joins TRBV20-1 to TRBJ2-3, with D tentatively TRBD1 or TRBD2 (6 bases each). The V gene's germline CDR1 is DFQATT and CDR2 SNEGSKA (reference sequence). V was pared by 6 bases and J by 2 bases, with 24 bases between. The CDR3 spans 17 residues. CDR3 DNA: TGCAGTGCGAGCGATTCGAGGGGGGCAGGGACCACAGATACGCAGTATTTT. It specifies CSASDSRGAGTTDTQYF.

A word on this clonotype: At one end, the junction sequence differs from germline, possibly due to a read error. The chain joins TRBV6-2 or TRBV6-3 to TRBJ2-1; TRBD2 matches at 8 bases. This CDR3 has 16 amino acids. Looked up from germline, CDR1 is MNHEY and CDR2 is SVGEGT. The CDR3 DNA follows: TGTGCCAGCAGTGGACTAGCTGTTTCCTCCTACAGTGAGCAGTTCTTC. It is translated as CASSGLAVSSYSEQFF.

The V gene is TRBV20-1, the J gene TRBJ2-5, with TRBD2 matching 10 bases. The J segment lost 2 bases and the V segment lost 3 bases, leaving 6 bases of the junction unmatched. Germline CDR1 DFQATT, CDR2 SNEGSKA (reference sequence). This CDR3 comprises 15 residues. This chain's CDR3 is CSARPGLAKQETQYF. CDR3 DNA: TGCAGTGCTAGGCCGGGACTAGCGAAACAAGAGACCCAGTACTTC.

The CDR3 region has the DNA TGTGCCATCAGCCCTCCTGGGCTCCCATCCTCCTACGAGCAGTACTTC. Its translation is CAISPPGLPSSYEQYF. The V and J genes are TRBV10-3 and TRBJ2-7; D gene unclear. The CDR3 sequence is 16 residues long. The V end was cut by 6 bases, the J end by 0 bases, with 18 bases between. Germline assignment: CDR1 ENHRY and CDR2 SYGVKD.

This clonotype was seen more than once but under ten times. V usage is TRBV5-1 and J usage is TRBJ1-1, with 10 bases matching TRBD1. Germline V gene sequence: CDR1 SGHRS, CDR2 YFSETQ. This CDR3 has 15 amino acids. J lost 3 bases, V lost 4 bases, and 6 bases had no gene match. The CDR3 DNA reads TGCGCCAGCAGCGCAACCGGGACAGGGGACACTGAAGCTTTCTTT. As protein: CASSATGTGDTEAFF. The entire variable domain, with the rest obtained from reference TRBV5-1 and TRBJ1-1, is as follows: KAGVTQTPRYLIKTRGQQVTLSCSPISGHRSVSWYQQTPGQGLQFLFEYFSETQRNKGNFPGRFSGRQFSNSRSEMNVSTLELGDSALYLCASSATGTGDTEAFFGQGTRLTVV.

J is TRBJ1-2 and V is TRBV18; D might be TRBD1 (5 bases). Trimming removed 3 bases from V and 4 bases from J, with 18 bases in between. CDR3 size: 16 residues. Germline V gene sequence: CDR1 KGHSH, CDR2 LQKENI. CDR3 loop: CASSPDRDPRGYGYTF. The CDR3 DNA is TGTGCCAGCTCACCCGACCGGGACCCCCGCGGCTATGGCTACACCTTC. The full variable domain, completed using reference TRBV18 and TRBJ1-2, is NAGVMQNPRHLVRRRGQEARLRCSPMKGHSHVYWYRQLPEEGLKFMVYLQKENIIDESGMPKERFSAEFPKEGPSILRIQQVVRGDSAAYFCASSPDRDPRGYGYTFGSGTRLTVV.

CDR3 residues: CASSRSAGVNTGELFF. The CDR3 DNA sequence: TGTGCCAGCAGCCGCTCCGCGGGAGTTAACACCGGGGAGCTGTTTTTT. The V call is TRBV6-1, the J call TRBJ2-2, with TRBD2 matching 7 bases. CDR1 MNHNS and CDR2 SASEGT come from the germline V gene. This CDR3 is built from 16 residues. Trimming took 6 bases from V and 2 from J; bases not matched to a gene: 9.